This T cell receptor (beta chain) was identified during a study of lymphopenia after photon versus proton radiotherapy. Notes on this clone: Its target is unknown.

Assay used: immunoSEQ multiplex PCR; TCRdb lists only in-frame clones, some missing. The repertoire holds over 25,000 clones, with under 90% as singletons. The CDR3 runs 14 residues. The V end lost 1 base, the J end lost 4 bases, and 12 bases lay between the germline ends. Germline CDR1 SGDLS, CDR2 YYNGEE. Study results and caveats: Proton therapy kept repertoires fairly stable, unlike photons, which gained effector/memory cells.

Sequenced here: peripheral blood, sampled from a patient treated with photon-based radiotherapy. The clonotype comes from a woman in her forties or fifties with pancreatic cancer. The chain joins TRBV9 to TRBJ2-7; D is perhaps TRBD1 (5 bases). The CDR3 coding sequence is TGTGCCAGCAGCGTATCAGGGAAGGGTTACGAGCAGTACTTC. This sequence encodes CASSVSGKGYEQYF.